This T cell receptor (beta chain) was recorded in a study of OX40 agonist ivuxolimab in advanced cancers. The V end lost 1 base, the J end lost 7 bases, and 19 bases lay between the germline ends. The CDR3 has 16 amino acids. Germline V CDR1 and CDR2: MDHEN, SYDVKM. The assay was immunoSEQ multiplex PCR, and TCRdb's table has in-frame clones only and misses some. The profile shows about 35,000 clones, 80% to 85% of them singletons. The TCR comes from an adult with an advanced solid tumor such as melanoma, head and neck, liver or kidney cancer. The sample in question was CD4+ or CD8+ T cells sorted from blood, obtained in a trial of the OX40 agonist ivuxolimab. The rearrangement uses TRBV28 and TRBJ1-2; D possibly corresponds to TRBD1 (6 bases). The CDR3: CASSLSGLGGLGGYTF. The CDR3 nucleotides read TGTGCCAGCAGTTTATCAGGTTTGGGGGGCCTGGGTGGCTACACCTTC.